The rows below give T cell receptor beta chains drawn from one sample of a study of cytomegalovirus exposure and HLA in healthy donors. Using immunoSEQ multiplex PCR, the repertoire was profiled, and TCRdb retains in-frame clones only, with some absent. The table records some 98,000 clones, more than 85% of them present only once. Specimen: PBMCs. The receptors were gathered from a man between 18 and 35 years old in good health and CMV-seropositive. Both conserved end residues are part of each CDR3. The D gene is left open where the match is weak. Rows give clone size only sometimes, using once, few, many, or a class for an expanded clone.

clone size: NA; V gene: TRBV27; J gene: TRBJ2-1; D gene: NA; CDR3 DNA: TGTGCCAGCAGTTCTTACTCCTACAATGAGCAGTTCTTC; CDR3 protein: CASSSYSYNEQFF
clone size: once; V gene: TRBV5-5; J gene: TRBJ2-7; D gene: TRBD2; CDR3 DNA: TGTGCCAGCAGCTGGGGACTAGACCTAACCTACGAGCAGTACTTC; CDR3 protein: CASSWGLDLTYEQYF
clone size: once; V gene: TRBV28; J gene: TRBJ2-5; D gene: NA; CDR3 DNA: TGTGCCAGCATCAAGGGGCAGGTTGGAGAGACCCAGTACTTC; CDR3 protein: CASIKGQVGETQYF
clone size: NA; V gene: TRBV27; J gene: TRBJ1-2; D gene: TRBD1; CDR3 DNA: TGTGCCAGCAGCCGTTACACAACCGGAGGGACAGGGGGCGGCTATGGCTACACCTTC; CDR3 protein: CASSRYTTGGTGGGYGYTF
clone size: NA; V gene: TRBV25-1; J gene: TRBJ1-4; D gene: NA; CDR3 DNA: TGTGCCAGCAGTGTCGATACAGGGCTAGCTAATGAAAAACTGTTTTTT; CDR3 protein: CASSVDTGLANEKLFF
clone size: NA; V gene: TRBV4-3; J gene: TRBJ2-5; D gene: NA; CDR3 DNA: TGCGCCAGCAGCCAAGGGGTGGGACACGACCAAGAGACCCAGTACTTC; CDR3 protein: CASSQGVGHDQETQYF
clone size: NA; V gene: TRBV28; J gene: TRBJ2-2; D gene: NA; CDR3 DNA: TGTGCCAGCAGTTCCCCTAGCGAGCTACATTACACCGGGGAGCTGTTTTTT; CDR3 protein: CASSSPSELHYTGELFF
clone size: NA; V gene: TRBV2; J gene: TRBJ2-7; D gene: NA; CDR3 DNA: TGTGCCAGCAGTGAAGTGTTTCCAGGGACCTACGAGCAGTACTTC; CDR3 protein: CASSEVFPGTYEQYF
clone size: NA; V gene: TRBV7-3; J gene: TRBJ2-1; D gene: NA; CDR3 DNA: TGTGCCAGCAGCTTAAACAGGGCCTACAATGAGCAGTTCTTC; CDR3 protein: CASSLNRAYNEQFF
clone size: NA; V gene: TRBV5-6; J gene: TRBJ2-2; D gene: NA; CDR3 DNA: TGTGCCAGCTCTAGTAACCGCGGGGATAGGAACACCGGGGAGCTGTTTTTT; CDR3 protein: CASSSNRGDRNTGELFF
clone size: NA; V gene: TRBV28; J gene: TRBJ2-7; D gene: TRBD1; CDR3 DNA: TGTGCCAGCAGCCCCTCCGGACAGGGGAGATTCGAGCAGTACTTC; CDR3 protein: CASSPSGQGRFEQYF
clone size: few; V gene: TRBV5-1; J gene: TRBJ1-3; D gene: NA; CDR3 DNA: TGCGCCAGCAGTACACAGGGACAAGGAAACACCATATATTTT; CDR3 protein: CASSTQGQGNTIYF
clone size: NA; V gene: TRBV19; J gene: TRBJ2-5; D gene: TRBD2; CDR3 DNA: TGTGCCAGTAGTTACCTAGCGGGGATGGGGGAGACCCAGTACTTC; CDR3 protein: CASSYLAGMGETQYF
clone size: once; V gene: TRBV5-8; J gene: TRBJ2-5; D gene: TRBD2; CDR3 DNA: TGTGCCAGCACCCAGGGGCTAGCGGGGTACCAAGAGACCCAGTACTTC; CDR3 protein: CASTQGLAGYQETQYF
clone size: NA; V gene: TRBV25-1; J gene: TRBJ1-2; D gene: NA; CDR3 DNA: TGTGCCAGCAGTGAATATTTTGGCAGGGAGGAAGGCTACACCTTC; CDR3 protein: CASSEYFGREEGYTF
clone size: NA; V gene: TRBV5-1; J gene: TRBJ2-1; D gene: NA; CDR3 DNA: TGCGCCAGCAGCTTGGACGGGGTTACCTACAATGAGCAGTTCTTC; CDR3 protein: CASSLDGVTYNEQFF
clone size: NA; V gene: TRBV7-2; J gene: TRBJ2-1; D gene: TRBD2; CDR3 DNA: TGTGCCAGCAGCCCAAAGACTAGCGGGAGCGAGCAGTTCTTC; CDR3 protein: CASSPKTSGSEQFF
clone size: NA; V gene: TRBV5-6; J gene: TRBJ2-7; D gene: NA; CDR3 DNA: TGTGCCAGCAGCGGGGAGGACAGGCCCTACGAGCAGTACTTC; CDR3 protein: CASSGEDRPYEQYF